These 15 T cell receptor beta chains originate from one sample sequenced in a study of shared clonotypes between healthy human individuals. Positive CCR7 selection of CD45RO-negative cells yielded the naive CD8 cells, and terminally differentiated effector memory CD45RA+ cells were excluded. Clones were sequenced by immunoSEQ multiplex PCR, and TCRdb holds only the in-frame ones, with some missing. This table holds about 2 million clones, about 95% found once. Sequencing input: naive CD8+ T cells sorted from blood. Receptor source: a young man in good health.

The chain has TRBV28 and TRBJ2-5; D is perhaps TRBD2 (7 bases). Germline values: CDR1 MDHEN, CDR2 SYDVKM. V lost 5 bases to trimming and J lost 5 bases, with 24 bases between them. CDR3 length: 17 residues. CDR3 protein: CASSPYREGGNWETQYF. Written as DNA, the CDR3 is TGTGCCAGCAGTCCTTACAGGGAGGGTGGTAATTGGGAGACCCAGTACTTC.

This clone was recorded once. The V gene is TRBV4-1, the J gene TRBJ2-1; D is perhaps TRBD1 (7 bases). Germline V gene data show CDR1 as MGHRA and CDR2 as YSYEKL. Trimming cost V 0 bases and J 5 bases, with 26 bases left between them. The CDR3 runs 20 residues. CDR3 loop: CASSQDQVPSAGQLNNEQFF. CDR3 nucleotides: TGCGCCAGCAGCCAAGATCAGGTCCCCTCTGCGGGACAGCTAAACAATGAGCAGTTCTTC.

The chain couples TRBV7-9 to TRBJ2-3; TRBD2 matches at 13 bases. Trimming took 7 bases from V and 4 from J; bases not matched to a gene: 11. CDR1 SEHNR and CDR2 FQNEAQ come from the germline V gene (reference sequence). The CDR3 is made up of 17 amino acids. The CDR3 here is CASIPKDGLAGADTQYF. CDR3 coding DNA: TGTGCCAGCATCCCTAAGGACGGACTAGCGGGGGCAGATACGCAGTATTTT.

The chain carries TRBV23-1 and TRBJ2-3; a weak D match, TRBD1 (5 bases). TRBV23-1 is an ORF; its function is uncertain. The CDR3 covers 16 residues. Between the trimmed V and J ends, which lost 0 bases and 1 base, there was a span of 11 bases. The chain's CDR3 is CASSQSPAQGTDTQYF. The CDR3 DNA reads TGCGCCAGCAGTCAATCGCCGGCACAGGGCACAGATACGCAGTATTTT.

V is TRBV6-5 and J is TRBJ2-5; 9 bases align to TRBD2. Germline V gene lookup returns CDR1 MNHEY and CDR2 SVGAGI. The CDR3 loop spans 15 amino acids. Trimming at V came to 0 bases and at J to 5 bases, leaving 4 bases not matched to a gene. DNA of the CDR3: TGTGCCAGCAGTTACTCGGGCGGGAGGGATGAGACCCAGTACTTC. Protein product: CASSYSGGRDETQYF.

This chain connects TRBV4-1 to TRBJ2-1; D remains ambiguous. The CDR3 spans 16 residues. CDR1 and CDR2 from the germline V gene are MGHRA and YSYEKL. Deletions cut 0 bases from V and 7 bases from J, with 16 bases between. The CDR3 nucleotides read TGCGCCAGCAGCCAAGATGACGGTCTGGGTTCGAATGAGCAGTTCTTC. This encodes CASSQDDGLGSNEQFF.

The rearrangement links TRBV12-5 to TRBJ2-4; D uncertain. This CDR3 has 18 amino acids. Germline CDR1 LGHNT, CDR2 FRNRAP. V was cut by 1 base and J by 3 bases, with 19 bases left in between. This chain's CDR3 is CASGLASPADSVKNIQYF. The CDR3 nucleotides are TGTGCTAGTGGTTTGGCTTCCCCTGCGGATTCGGTCAAAAACATTCAGTACTTC.

The chain has TRBV2 and TRBJ2-3; D is unclear. V was cut by 4 bases and J by 1 base, with 12 bases left in between. Germline CDR1 and CDR2: SNHLY and FYNNEI. The CDR3 sequence is 15 residues long. CDR3 coding DNA: TGTGCCAGCAGTGGCGAGCGATTGGGCACAGATACGCAGTATTTT. Translated, it gives CASSGERLGTDTQYF. Looking up the rest from reference TRBV2 and TRBJ2-3 gives the full variable domain: EPEVTQTPSHQVTQMGQEVILRCVPISNHLYFYWYRQILGQKVEFLVSFYNNEISEKSEIFDDQFSVERPDGSNFTLKIRSTKLEDSAMYFCASSGERLGTDTQYFGPGTRLTVL.

CDR3 coding DNA: TGTGCCAGCAGTCCCCCTAACACTGAAGCTTTCTTT. Protein product: CASSPPNTEAFF. The J gene is TRBJ1-1, the V gene TRBV2; no clear D gene. The V and J ends lost 5 bases and 2 bases respectively, with 6 bases between them. CDR1 and CDR2 from the germline V gene are SNHLY and FYNNEI. The CDR3 contains 12 residues.

The rearrangement uses TRBV6-5 and TRBJ1-2, with a weak D call TRBD1 (6 bases). CDR1 is MNHEY, CDR2 SVGAGI, per germline. This CDR3 is 13 amino acids long. Trimming shortened V by 6 bases and J by 5 bases, and 13 bases separated the two germline ends. CDR3 in amino acids: CASRHRERYGYTF. The CDR3, as DNA: TGTGCCAGCAGACACAGGGAGAGATATGGCTACACCTTC.

The chain links TRBV2 to TRBJ2-2; D might be TRBD1 or TRBD2, each matching 5 bases. V was clipped by 6 bases and J by 4 bases, with 24 bases between them. Germline V lookup: CDR1 SNHLY, CDR2 FYNNEI. There are 18 residues in the CDR3. DNA for the CDR3: TGTGCCAGCAGGGGGGAAGTCGGGCCCCCGCCCCCCACCGGGGAGCTGTTTTTT. Translation: CASRGEVGPPPPTGELFF.

The gene calls are TRBV6-5 and TRBJ1-1; maybe TRBD1 (5 bases). This CDR3 contains 14 residues. V lost 4 bases to trimming and J lost 6 bases, with 15 bases between them. Germline V gene lookup returns CDR1 MNHEY and CDR2 SVGAGI. The CDR3: CASSWRGHPPEAFF. The CDR3 nucleotides are TGTGCCAGCAGTTGGAGGGGCCACCCCCCTGAAGCTTTCTTT.

This clone was picked up one time. This chain joins TRBV28 and TRBJ2-5; D remains ambiguous. V was cut by 3 bases and J by 12 bases, with 2 bases left in between. The CDR3 runs to 8 residues. Germline assignment: CDR1 MDHEN and CDR2 SYDVKM. Written as DNA, the CDR3 is TGTGCCAGCAGTTTTAAGTACTTC. Translating it yields CASSFKYF. Full variable domain (missing parts from reference TRBV28 and TRBJ2-5): DVKVTQSSRYLVKRTGEKVFLECVQDMDHENMFWYRQDPGLGLRLIYFSYDVKMKEKGDIPEGYSVSREKKERFSLILESASTNQTSMYLCASSFKYFGPGTRLLVL.

The genes are TRBV5-4 and TRBJ2-7; D might be TRBD1 (6 bases). Trimming pared 4 bases from V and 2 bases from J, leaving 13 bases between. CDR3 length equals 14 residues. Germline assignment: CDR1 SGHNT and CDR2 YYREEE (reference sequence). CDR3 protein: CASSLWTVPYEQYF. CDR3 in DNA: TGTGCCAGCAGCCTATGGACAGTCCCCTACGAGCAGTACTTC.

The CDR3 region has the DNA TGTGCCAGCAGTGCAGGGGACGGGGCTGAAGCTTTCTTT. It codes for CASSAGDGAEAFF. The chain employs TRBV2 and TRBJ1-1; tentative D call: TRBD1 (6 bases). The CDR3 consists of 13 residues. Deletions cut 4 bases from V and 6 bases from J, with 12 bases between. CDR1 is SNHLY and CDR2 is FYNNEI in the germline V gene. Full variable domain (missing parts from reference TRBV2 and TRBJ1-1): EPEVTQTPSHQVTQMGQEVILRCVPISNHLYFYWYRQILGQKVEFLVSFYNNEISEKSEIFDDQFSVERPDGSNFTLKIRSTKLEDSAMYFCASSAGDGAEAFFGQGTRLTVV.